This T cell receptor (beta chain) was profiled in a study of blood T cell repertoires in COVID-19. Turning to the study itself: The United States, Italy and Spain supplied acute and convalescent COVID-19 samples. In each case, the material was cDNA or gDNA derived from T cells, B-cell-depleted T cells, or PBMCs.

In the original workflow: Nucleated cell number was recorded as an estimate derived from reference gene primer amplification. Sequencing used immunoSEQ multiplex PCR; TCRdb keeps in-frame clones, though not all of them. The D gene and trimming were derived from the DNA, and the V and J assignments and clone size from that table. This table holds some 150,000 clones, 88% found once. The CDR3 extends over 15 amino acids. V gave up 4 bases and J gave up 8 bases, with 18 bases separating them. The germline V gene encodes CDR1 SEHNR and CDR2 FQNEAQ (reference sequence). The chain links TRBV7-9 to TRBJ2-1, with D perhaps matching TRBD1 (5 bases). This sequence originates from a human donor in a cohort sampled during active COVID-19. What was sequenced was peripheral blood. In DNA form, the CDR3 reads TGTGCCAGCAGCTCGACAGAGACTCGAGGCGATGAGCAGTTCTTC. This encodes CASSSTETRGDEQFF.